The 2 T cell receptor beta chains in this list originate from one sample, sequenced in a study of blood T cell repertoires in COVID-19. This table comes from immunoSEQ multiplex PCR, and its TCRdb copy is limited to in-frame clones, with some not included. The sample consists of 250,000 to 300,000 clones, over 75% of them appearing once. The sample was PBMCs or T cells enriched from blood (not recorded which). The source of these receptors is a young woman who had recovered from COVID-19.

The rearrangement uses TRBV2 and TRBJ2-5; D perhaps matches TRBD1 (6 bases). With 8 bases removed from V and 1 base from J, the gap between germline ends came to 29 bases. CDR3 size: 19 residues. Germline assignment: CDR1 SNHLY and CDR2 FYNNEI. The CDR3 loop is CASSTLPPNYRVSQETQYF. CDR3 sequence (DNA): TGTGCCAGCTCCACCCTCCCTCCCAATTACAGGGTTTCCCAAGAGACCCAGTACTTC. The complete variable domain, with remaining parts taken from reference TRBV2 and TRBJ2-5, reads EPEVTQTPSHQVTQMGQEVILRCVPISNHLYFYWYRQILGQKVEFLVSFYNNEISEKSEIFDDQFSVERPDGSNFTLKIRSTKLEDSAMYFCASSTLPPNYRVSQETQYFGPGTRLLVL.

The rearrangement links TRBV7-2 to TRBJ2-7, with no clear D. The CDR3 extends over 15 amino acids. The germline V gene encodes CDR1 SGHTA and CDR2 FQGNSA. V gave up 2 bases and J gave up 2 bases, with 13 bases separating them. In DNA, the CDR3 is TGTGCCAGCAGCTTAAATCTGGGCAGAACCTACGAGCAGTACTTC. Protein sequence: CASSLNLGRTYEQYF.